This TCR beta chain appears in the sequencing data of a study of synovial regulatory T cells in juvenile arthritis (dated by TCRdb to between 2014 and 2017). With respect to the entire study: Of the sequenced patients, three were therapy-naive, one was treated with methotrexate plus infliximab, six were treated with methotrexate, and one lacked treatment information. Effector T cell subsets were also sequenced in the study cohort for comparisons, but only blood and synovial fluid Treg cells are covered by the Treg dataset alone. TCR repertoire comparisons included Treg and Teff subsets from 10 or so JIA patients with active disease. The study compared the TCRbeta CDR3 repertoires of blood iaTreg cells, other blood Treg cells and synovial fluid Treg cells taken from matched patient samples. Overall study results and their limits: Synovial Treg cells shared more CDR3 sequences with iaTreg cells than with other blood Treg cells; Chao-Jaccard similarity confirmed closer relation. Across patients, iaTreg TCR repertoires were largely private, and these iaTreg repertoires partially overlapped with synovial Teff and blood CPL repertoires. Blood iaTreg cells showed lower TCR diversity than other blood Treg cells, consistent with antigen-driven expansion.

Worth noting for this clone: No cognate antigen has been identified for it.

Library creation used the immunoSEQ multiplex PCR assay. Adaptive Biotechnologies carried out the TCRbeta CDR3 sequencing. The original methods were these. To assess repertoire similarity, the researchers used the Chao-modified Jaccard index along with median clonotype overlap taken from 200 random subsamples at equal sample size. Similarity analyses used either productive nucleotide sequences or in silico-translated amino acid sequences. Hierarchical clustering with single linkage and t-SNE based on Chao-modified Jaccard distances were used to compare repertoires. After normalising for sample size, the researchers measured repertoire diversity with the Renyi index across a range of alpha values. The table was pulled from immuneACCESS by TCRdb, which kept in-frame rearrangements only. Such tables lose some clones; where checked, under half of the loss comes from unresolved V genes, and the rest has no known cause. The V and J calls and the clone size are those of that table, but D and trimming were determined from the DNA. The data table for this sample lists 9,900 or so clones. The ten biggest clones cover 0.65% to 0.85% of the sample.

The CDR3 starts with the cysteine, ends with the phenylalanine, and has 15 residues. The coding DNA is unavailable. From a lookup of the germline V gene (reference sequence), CDR1 and CDR2 are MNHNY and SVGAGI. TCR repertoire donors were some 11 juvenile idiopathic arthritis patients with active disease who had not reached inactive disease, 3 polyarticular and 8 oligoarticular. The median age of the TCR-sequenced patients was about 10 years (range roughly 2.2-25), and their median disease duration was about 7 years (range 0.2-19.1). The samples for TCR repertoire analysis were obtained at two Italian centres. Peripheral blood mononuclear cells were isolated by Histopaque-1077 density gradient and cryopreserved in 90% FCS with approximately 10% DMSO.

The TCR comes from a donor younger than 30 with juvenile idiopathic arthritis. The sequenced sample consisted of Treg cells from blood. Reading the label with the study, this specimen's cell subset or site is: remaining (HLA-DR-negative) circulating blood Treg cells. This chain joins TRBV6-6 to TRBJ1-6; lacking DNA, the TRBD1 call made by TCRdb goes unchecked. The CDR3: CASNRLTGLSSPLHF.